Below, 3 T cell receptor beta chains from the same sample are listed, as sequenced in a study of shared clonotypes between healthy human individuals. Assay: immunoSEQ multiplex PCR; the TCRdb copy retains only in-frame clones and omits some. Altogether approximately 1,500,000 clones are present, roughly 96% being singletons, with the ten largest covering more than 0.9%. The sequenced material came from naive CD4+ T cells sorted from blood. Subset specified: CD45RA+ positively selected. The receptors derive from a man younger than 45 in good health.

This clone was detected once. J is TRBJ2-1 and V is TRBV9; 14 positions agree with TRBD2. Germline V lookup: CDR1 SGDLS, CDR2 YYNGEE. The CDR3 consists of 20 residues. The junction had 17 bases not matched to a gene; V was cut back by 5 bases and J by 4 bases. CDR3 sequence (DNA): TGTGCCAGCAGTGGACGGACAGGGGGGACTAGCGGGAGTGAGTACAATGAGCAGTTCTTC. Its protein is CASSGRTGGTSGSEYNEQFF.

V usage is TRBV11-2 and J usage is TRBJ2-2; 7 bases are a match to TRBD2. In germline, CDR1 is SGHAT, CDR2 FQNNGV. CDR3 length equals 17 residues. With V trimmed by 1 base and J by 2 bases, 7 bases remained unmatched. CDR3 DNA sequence: TGTGCCAGCAGCTTAGGGGCGTCTAGCGGTAACACCGGGGAGCTGTTTTTT. It yields the protein CASSLGASSGNTGELFF.

This clone was seen only once. The chain is built from TRBV7-9 and TRBJ2-1; D may be TRBD2 (7 bases). Trimming cost V 5 bases and J 2 bases, with 13 bases left between them. The CDR3 loop spans 15 amino acids. From germline, CDR1 is SEHNR and CDR2 FQNEAQ (reference sequence). CDR3: CASSQGTIAYNEQFF. The CDR3 DNA follows: TGTGCCAGCAGCCAGGGGACTATTGCCTACAATGAGCAGTTCTTC.